This T cell receptor (beta chain) was sequenced during a study of cytomegalovirus exposure and HLA in healthy donors. Germline V gene data show CDR1 as MDHEN and CDR2 as SYDVKM. The CDR3 is made up of 13 amino acids. Trimming left V 5 bases short and J 0 bases short, with 8 bases between. In the case of this clone: Its antigen remains unknown.

The study's findings and limits: The classifier reportedly diagnosed cytomegalovirus status with high sensitivity and specificity.

The PCR ran on 60 Vbeta and 13 Jbeta primers. The assay was immunoSEQ multiplex PCR, and TCRdb's table has in-frame clones only and misses some. The repertoire has about 61,000 clones, about 89% of them found once; the top ten carry roughly 1.6%. The TCR was taken from a man aged 30 to 45 in good health and CMV-seropositive. Material for sequencing was PBMCs. This chain joins TRBV28 and TRBJ2-7, with a tentative D call TRBD2 (5 bases). CDR3 protein: CASSPTNSYEQYF. CDR3 sequence (DNA): TGTGCCAGCAGTCCGACTAACTCCTACGAGCAGTACTTC. Full variable domain (remainder filled in from reference TRBV28 and TRBJ2-7): DVKVTQSSRYLVKRTGEKVFLECVQDMDHENMFWYRQDPGLGLRLIYFSYDVKMKEKGDIPEGYSVSREKKERFSLILESASTNQTSMYLCASSPTNSYEQYFGPGTRLTVT.